This record covers a single T cell receptor (beta chain). Its cognate antigen has yet to be identified. No much larger clone is present one base from it, and per-base qualities are unavailable. Sample time point, as interpreted from the label and publication: cells obtained before transplantation from donor or recipient. CD3+CD4+ and CD3+CD8+ populations were FACS-sorted from unstimulated pre-transplant donor and recipient cells taken from spleen or lymph nodes. Preparation of the library involved the immunoSEQ multiplex PCR assay. In most patients, genomic DNA was isolated using the Qiagen DNeasy Blood and Tissue Kit and sent frozen to Adaptive Biotechnologies for TCR sequencing. For most patients, high-throughput TCR-beta CDR3 sequencing of genomic DNA was performed by Adaptive Biotechnologies. The authors processed their data as follows. TCR sequencing data were retrieved from Adaptive's ImmunoSEQ software for 15 to 20 patients, whereas a few other patients were processed with MiXCR and VDJtools. CD4 versus CD8 sorting errors were corrected by removing sequences found in both subsets at a frequency ratio below 5:1. CDR3 nucleotide sequences shared by donor and recipient were removed because the origin of these sequences could not be assigned. To be classed as alloreactive, a clone needed at least 2-fold expansion over unstimulated cells and a minimum CFSE-low frequency of 0.002% (template counts) or 0.001% (read counts). A clone was considered mappable if detected in the sequenced pre-transplant spleen, lymph node, or MLR CFSE-low populations of the donor or recipient. The cumulative frequency of alloreactive clones was calculated as a percentage of all sequences, weighted by copy number. The table comes from immuneACCESS by way of TCRdb, which keeps in-frame sequences with V and J called. Part of the clones is missing from these tables; in studies checked, under half for an unresolved V gene and the rest for unknown reasons. The D gene and trimming were derived from the DNA, and the V and J assignments and clone size from that table. Counted in this sample were about 90,000 clones; 90% to 95% of them appeared once. The top ten constitute approximately 1% of the sample.

The sample is drawn from a study of graft-versus-host responses after intestinal transplantation (dated by TCRdb to the early 2020s). With regard to the full study: The transplants that recipients got were multivisceral, liver-intestinal, or isolated intestinal. Every recipient was given anti-thymocyte globulin induction, then maintenance tacrolimus and steroids for two to three years. After intestinal transplantation, graft-versus-host and host-versus-graft alloreactive T cell clones were followed in the graft, circulation and bone marrow using bulk TCR-beta CDR3 sequencing. To identify alloreactive clones, pre-transplant mixed lymphocyte reaction products were sequenced and compared with unstimulated pre-transplant donor and recipient T cells. The cohort enrolled some 23 intestinal transplant recipients, one of whom was a retransplant, and a few patients without pretransplant specimens were excluded. Donor T cell macrochimerism was defined as a peak of at least 4% donor T cells among recipient peripheral blood mononuclear cells. Instead of going to the commercial service, samples from a few later patients were sequenced in-house on an Illumina MiSeq and processed with MiXCR. Points the paper makes about the study in general: In the allografts of patients with donor T cell macrochimerism, GvH to HvG T cell clonal ratios were high. Conclusions were limited by the relatively low number and heterogeneity of intestinal transplant patients. Early after transplant, peak levels of circulating GvH clones were associated with declines in HvG clones. GvH clones were detected in recipient bone marrow, and some of these GvH clones were observed earlier in ileal mucosa or blood, consistent with an intestinal mucosal origin.

This clonotype was sampled from a human donor who was the organ donor for an intestinal transplant. This specimen consisted of unstimulated CD8+ T cells sorted from spleen or lymph node cells, obtained before transplant.

For the CDR3, the sequence is CASSQASGSYEQFF. The bases read TGTGCCAGCAGCCAAGCCAGCGGGAGCTATGAGCAGTTCTTC. The chain joins TRBV4-2 to TRBJ2-1, with 8 central nucleotides matching TRBD2. The germline V gene yields LGHNA for CDR1 and YNFKEQ for CDR2. V trim: 1 base; J trim: 8 bases; unmatched bases: 4. The CDR3 sequence holds 14 residues, the cysteine and phenylalanine included. Kept here is only the CDR3 DNA, which spans 42 bases and is read in frame from base 1.